This T cell receptor beta chain is drawn from a study of blood T cell repertoires in COVID-19. Study at large: COVID-19 samples collected from the United States, Italy and Spain covered acute and convalescent phases. Sources were T cells, B-cell-depleted T cells, or PBMCs; the material itself was cDNA or gDNA.

As handled by the study authors: Nucleated cell counts were estimated from reference gene primer amplification. TCRdb's table, derived via immunoSEQ multiplex PCR, lists solely in-frame clones and lacks some. Clone size and the V and J calls come from that table; the DNA yielded D and trimming. The sample has roughly 410,000 clones, approximately 89% seen once. Trimming cost V 4 bases and J 1 base; bases outside gene matches: 3. Germline lookup yields CDR1 SGDLS and CDR2 YYNGEE. The CDR3 has 14 residues. The TCR sequence derives from a woman between 35 and 50 years old with COVID-19, enrolled during active disease. Sequenced sample: peripheral blood. The chain uses TRBV9 and TRBJ1-2; TRBD1 aligns across 8 bases. The CDR3 sequence is CASSTGGFNYGYTF. CDR3 sequence (DNA): TGTGCCAGCAGCACAGGGGGTTTTAACTATGGCTACACCTTC.